The clone carrying this T cell receptor (beta chain) came up a few times. The antigen remains unidentified. The data are from a study of post-analysis software for immune sequencing data. As for the study in general: Multiple sclerosis in the patients followed relapsing-remitting, secondary progressive and progressive-relapsing courses.

The ends were cut back, 0 bases at V and 5 bases at J, with 8 bases in the middle. The CDR3 extends over 14 amino acids. CDR1 SGHRS and CDR2 YFSETQ come from the germline V gene. The study, taken as a whole, reports: In patients, roughly five TRBV segments were more frequent than in controls, with TRBV5-6, TRBV5-1 and TRBV20-1 among them. By F measure, samples from a shared preparation batch strongly co-clustered.

Prepared TCR beta cDNA libraries contained unique molecular identifiers. It was from about 0.98 to 11 million T cells that around 500,000 cDNA molecules came. TCRdb analysed the PCR reads with MiXCR anew, one entry per CDR3 protein. The table lists more than 500,000 distinct CDR3 sequences, less than 40% of them singletons. The source is a girl aged 2 to 17 with multiple sclerosis. The chain links TRBV5-1 to TRBJ1-4; D unresolved. Sequenced: blood. The CDR3 reads CASSLVTGNEKLFF. The CDR3 DNA is TGCGCCAGCAGCTTGGTTACGGGAAATGAAAAACTGTTTTTT.